This paragraph reports one TCR beta chain. Its target is not known. This specimen belongs to a study of T-cell memory formation after mild COVID-19. The study's findings and limits: Largely, contracting CD4+ clones fell within CM and EM, and contracting CD8+ clones within EMRA.

TCRdb reprocessed the 5' RACE reads via MiXCR and lists one record per CDR3 protein. The sample carries about 160,000 distinct CDR3 sequences, 31% recorded once. Germline trimming cut 8 bases from V and 4 bases from J; bases unmatched to any gene: 2. The germline V gene encodes CDR1 MNHEY and CDR2 SVGAGI. The CDR3 covers 14 residues. The chain recombines TRBV6-5 with TRBJ2-3; 14 nucleotides agree with TRBD2. This clonotype was sampled from an adult woman who had mild COVID-19 (a few samples of this study predate the infection). Cell type and time point are not known. Sequencing was done on a sample of PBMCs or a T cell subset sorted from them (not recorded which). The CDR3 reads CASGLAGGPDTQYF. CDR3 DNA sequence: TGTGCCAGCGGACTAGCGGGGGGTCCAGATACGCAGTATTTT.